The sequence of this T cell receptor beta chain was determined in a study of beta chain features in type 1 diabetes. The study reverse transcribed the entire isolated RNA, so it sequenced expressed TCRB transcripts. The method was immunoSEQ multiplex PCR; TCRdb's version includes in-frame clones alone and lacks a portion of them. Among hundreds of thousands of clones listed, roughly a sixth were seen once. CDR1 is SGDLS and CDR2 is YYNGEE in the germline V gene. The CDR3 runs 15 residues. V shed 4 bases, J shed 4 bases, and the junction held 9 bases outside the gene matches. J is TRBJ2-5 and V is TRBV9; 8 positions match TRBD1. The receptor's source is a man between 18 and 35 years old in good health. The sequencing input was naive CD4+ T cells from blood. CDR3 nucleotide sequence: TGTGCCAGCAGCAGTTACGGGGACAGGATAGAGACCCAGTACTTC. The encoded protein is CASSSYGDRIETQYF.